This TCR beta chain was identified in a study of technical replicates of blood from several donors. Sequencing used immunoSEQ multiplex PCR; TCRdb keeps in-frame clones, though not all of them. The top ten hold roughly 0.21% of the sample, which has tens of thousands of clones, around 96% seen once. The origin of this receptor is a human donor in good health. The sample comprised T cells isolated from PBMCs.

The CDR3 is CASSGDPGGPETQYF. The CDR3 bases are TGCGCCAGCAGCGGGGACCCAGGGGGCCCAGAGACCCAGTACTTC. The chain employs TRBV5-1 and TRBJ2-5; 8 nucleotides agree with TRBD1. Germline V gene lookup returns CDR1 SGHRS and CDR2 YFSETQ. This CDR3 comprises 15 residues. V lost 4 bases to trimming and J lost 4 bases; unmatched junction nucleotides: 9.